Here is one T cell receptor beta chain with its context. Authors' analysis steps: Researchers report that nucleated cell counts were estimated from reference gene primer amplification. The method was immunoSEQ multiplex PCR; TCRdb's version includes in-frame clones alone and lacks a portion of them. Clone size and the V and J calls come from that table; the DNA yielded D and trimming. The data hold 45,000 to 55,000 clones, with under 70% observed a single time. The data derive from a study of blood T cell repertoires in COVID-19. For the study at large: The United States, Italy and Spain were the sources of the acute and convalescent COVID-19 samples. The cDNA or gDNA used as material had been derived from T cells, B-cell-depleted T cells, or PBMCs.

Germline-derived CDR1 and CDR2 are SGDLS and YYNGEE. This CDR3 region has 15 residues. After removal of 4 bases from V and 9 bases from J, the junction contained 6 bases not matched to a gene. The sample taken for sequencing was peripheral blood. The sequence was collected from a woman aged 70-85 years with acute or convalescent COVID-19. The V call is TRBV9, the J call TRBJ2-1; 14 bases map to TRBD2. DNA of the CDR3: TGTGCCAGCAGCCGGGGACTAGCGGGAGTTTTTGAGCAGTTCTTC. The encoded protein is CASSRGLAGVFEQFF.